The rows below give T cell receptor beta chains drawn from one sample of a study of blood T cells in healthy people across ages. TCRdb reprocessed the 5' RACE reads with MiXCR, giving one entry per CDR3 protein. Here the sample spans roughly 900,000 distinct CDR3 sequences, less than 35% being singletons. Sequencing was performed on blood. These receptors came from a woman aged 80 or over in good health. CDR3s include the opening cysteine and the closing phenylalanine or tryptophan. Some rows have no size entry. The others give once, few or many, or a class for an expanded clone.

j_call,clone_size,v_call,cdr3_aa
TRBJ2-1,-,TRBV7-9,CASSLISGGANEQFF
TRBJ2-2,-,TRBV2,CATRVGEVTGELFF
TRBJ2-5,many,TRBV7-9,CASSLVGSEQETQYF
TRBJ2-1,few,TRBV20-1,CSGLGNFNEQFF
TRBJ2-1,many,TRBV9,CASSGAGALNEQFF
TRBJ1-1,few,TRBV7-9,CASSFRGGRPEAFF
TRBJ2-5,once,TRBV7-3,CASSSTSGGARETQYF
TRBJ2-1,-,TRBV7-3,CASSLNPAGYNEQFF
TRBJ2-1,many,TRBV5-4,CASRSGGTGGHNEQFF
TRBJ1-5,-,TRBV20-1,CSARAGAINQPQHF
TRBJ2-3,few,TRBV2,CASEGPDTQYF
TRBJ1-4,-,TRBV5-6,CASSRSKTATNEKLFF
TRBJ2-7,-,TRBV6-2/TRBV6-3,CASRIGGAQYNEQYF
TRBJ1-2,many,TRBV5-1,CASSLEGSTGVGYTF
TRBJ2-1,-,TRBV5-1,CASSLGKTSTTYNEQFF
TRBJ2-5,-,TRBV4-2,CASTQGTGALQETQYF
TRBJ2-5,many,TRBV11-3,CASSLDLRGTQYF
TRBJ2-3,few,TRBV5-1,CASSSTSSPDTQYF
TRBJ1-1,few,TRBV12-3/TRBV12-4,CASSLRETEAFF
TRBJ1-5,once,TRBV12-3/TRBV12-4,CASRSGTGGRQPQHF
TRBJ2-2,many,TRBV4-3,CASSQVWWGGRGELFF
TRBJ1-1,-,TRBV30,CAWAKGQDFLNTEAFF
TRBJ2-1,many,TRBV10-2,CASSEAVGNEQFF
TRBJ2-3,-,TRBV12-3/TRBV12-4,CASSLRGGRADTEYF
TRBJ1-4,many,TRBV7-2,CASSLSATNEKLFF
TRBJ1-6,many,TRBV20-1,CSAPTGGYYNSPLHF
TRBJ2-2,many,TRBV7-2,CASSWQGYTGELFF
TRBJ2-3,few,TRBV7-2,CASSLSSPRGGADTQYF
TRBJ2-7,-,TRBV7-2,CASSSRGLAGDRAEQYF
TRBJ2-1,-,TRBV20-1,CSASQAASPYNEQFF
TRBJ2-2,-,TRBV12-3/TRBV12-4,CASRPTGNTGERFF
TRBJ1-6,few,TRBV27,CASSPRWSLSNSPLHF